These 7 T cell receptor beta chains originate from one sample sequenced in a study of blood T cell repertoires in COVID-19. Measured with immunoSEQ multiplex PCR; TCRdb has only the in-frame clones, and not every one. This table holds some 130,000 clones, under 90% found once. Sequences were obtained from peripheral blood. The receptor source for this set is a woman aged 60-75 years with active or convalescent COVID-19.

V and J are TRBV30 and TRBJ2-2; 14 bases map to TRBD2. V lost 4 bases and J lost 3; bases outside the gene matches: 4. The CDR3 runs 16 residues. Germline assignment: CDR1 GTSNPN and CDR2 SVGIG (reference sequence). The CDR3 bases are TGTGCCTGGACTCGACTAGCGGGAGGGTACACCGGGGAGCTGTTTTTT. Residues: CAWTRLAGGYTGELFF.

V usage is TRBV7-9 and J usage is TRBJ1-1; 8 bases map to TRBD1. The CDR3 runs 14 residues. The ends lost 5 bases at V and 5 bases at J; junction bases unmatched: 7. Germline V gives CDR1 SEHNR, CDR2 FQNEAQ (reference sequence). The CDR3 nucleotides are TGTGCCAGCAGCCCCCAGGGGGCGCATACTGAAGCTTTCTTT. The encoded protein is CASSPQGAHTEAFF.

V usage is TRBV28 and J usage is TRBJ1-1, with D perhaps matching TRBD1 (6 bases). V lost 7 bases to trimming and J lost 0 bases, with 21 bases between them. Germline V gives CDR1 MDHEN, CDR2 SYDVKM. CDR3 length: 17 amino acids. The CDR3 sequence: CASNRGHEDRVNTEAFF. CDR3 DNA sequence: TGTGCCAGCAACCGTGGGCACGAGGACAGAGTGAACACTGAAGCTTTCTTT.

This chain joins TRBV5-1 and TRBJ1-2; D unresolved. There are 14 residues in the CDR3. Trimming shortened V by 1 base and J by 1 base, and 8 bases separated the two germline ends. Germline-derived CDR1 and CDR2 are SGHRS and YFSETQ. The CDR3 DNA is TGCGCCAGCAGCTTGTCGTCCCTTAACTATGGCTACACCTTC. It specifies CASSLSSLNYGYTF.

About this clone: Other DNA sequences from this sample encode an identical CDR3 as well. The chain employs TRBV18 and TRBJ1-5; D is undetermined. The CDR3 consists of 14 residues. V was pared by 2 bases and J by 4 bases, with 9 bases between. Germline V gene data show CDR1 as KGHSH and CDR2 as LQKENI. The CDR3 DNA reads as TGTGCCAGCTCACCAACGCCCGGGAATCAGCCCCAGCATTTT. Residues: CASSPTPGNQPQHF.

The genes are TRBV24-1 and TRBJ1-4; the D gene is possibly TRBD1 (5 bases). Trimming took off 4 bases at V and 5 bases at J, with 10 bases between the two ends. This CDR3 has 14 amino acids. Germline values: CDR1 KGHDR, CDR2 SFDVKD. CDR3 sequence reads: CATSESQENEKLFF. The CDR3 DNA reads as TGTGCCACCAGTGAGTCACAGGAAAATGAAAAACTGTTTTTT.

In DNA form, the CDR3 reads TGTGCCAGTAGTAGGCAGGGTCAAAATCAGCCCCAGCATTTT. Its protein product is CASSRQGQNQPQHF. V gene TRBV19 combines with J gene TRBJ1-5; perhaps TRBD1 as D (5 bases). V was trimmed by 4 bases and J by 4 bases, leaving 11 bases between them. The CDR3 extends over 14 amino acids. In germline, CDR1 is LNHDA, CDR2 SQIVND (reference sequence).